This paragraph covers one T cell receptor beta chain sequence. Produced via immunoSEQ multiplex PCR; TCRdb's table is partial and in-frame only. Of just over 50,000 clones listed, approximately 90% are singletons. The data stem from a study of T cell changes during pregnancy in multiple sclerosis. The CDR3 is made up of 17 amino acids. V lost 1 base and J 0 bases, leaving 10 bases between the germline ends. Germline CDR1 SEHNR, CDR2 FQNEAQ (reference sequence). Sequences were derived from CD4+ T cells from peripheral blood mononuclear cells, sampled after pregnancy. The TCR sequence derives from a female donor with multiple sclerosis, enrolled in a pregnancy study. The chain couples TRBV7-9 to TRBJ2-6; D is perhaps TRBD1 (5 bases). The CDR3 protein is CASSLGQPSSGANVLTF. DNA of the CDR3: TGTGCCAGCAGCTTAGGACAGCCCTCCTCTGGGGCCAACGTCCTGACTTTC.